This TCR beta chain stems from a study of long-term antiretroviral therapy in people with HIV. At survey level, the immunoSEQ assay was run in its v3.0 version. Assay: immunoSEQ multiplex PCR; the TCRdb copy retains only in-frame clones and omits some. The sample has 30,000 to 40,000 clones, approximately 97% seen once. V lost 2 bases to trimming and J lost 2 bases; unmatched junction nucleotides: 2. The CDR3 contains 15 residues. Germline CDR1 and CDR2: LGHNA and YSLEER. The receptor was derived from a man aged 25-45 years with HIV. The sample consisted of unsorted PBMCs, taken 6.9 years after starting antiretroviral therapy. J is TRBJ1-4 and V is TRBV4-3, with TRBD1 matching 7 bases. CDR3 region: CASSQTGATNEKLFF. The CDR3 DNA follows: TGCGCCAGCAGCCAAACAGGGGCCACTAATGAAAAACTGTTTTTT.